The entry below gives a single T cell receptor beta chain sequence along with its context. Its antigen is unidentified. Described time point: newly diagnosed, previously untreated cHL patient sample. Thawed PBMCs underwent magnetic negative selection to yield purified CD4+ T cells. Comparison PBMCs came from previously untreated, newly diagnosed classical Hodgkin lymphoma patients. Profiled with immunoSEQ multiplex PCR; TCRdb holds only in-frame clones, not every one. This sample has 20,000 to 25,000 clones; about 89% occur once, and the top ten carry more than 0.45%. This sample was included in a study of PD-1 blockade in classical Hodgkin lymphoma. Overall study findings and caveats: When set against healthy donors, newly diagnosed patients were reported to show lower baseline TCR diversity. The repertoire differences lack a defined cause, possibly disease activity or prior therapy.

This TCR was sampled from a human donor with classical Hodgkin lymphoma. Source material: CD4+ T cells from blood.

The CDR3, as DNA: TGCGCCAGCAGCTTGGTACCACTAGCGGGGGCCCCATTCTACGAGCAGTACTTC. This codes for CASSLVPLAGAPFYEQYF. The rearrangement joins TRBV5-1 to TRBJ2-7; 11 nucleotides align to TRBD2. V shed 0 bases and J 3 bases; nucleotides not matched to a gene: 11. Germline V gene sequence: CDR1 SGHRS, CDR2 YFSETQ. CDR3 length: 18 amino acids.